The 23 T cell receptor beta chains in this list originate from one sample, sequenced in a study of blood T cell repertoires in COVID-19. The table came from immunoSEQ multiplex PCR; TCRdb's copy has only in-frame clones and leaves some out. The sample records about 480,000 clones, about 89% being singletons. The material sequenced was peripheral blood. The receptors derive from a woman aged 45-65 years with COVID-19, enrolled during active disease.

The chain joins TRBV24-1 to TRBJ2-3; TRBD2 aligns across 8 bases. V was pared by 0 bases and J by 4 bases, with 8 bases of the junction left unmatched. Germline CDR1 KGHDR, CDR2 SFDVKD. CDR3 length equals 17 residues. The CDR3 sequence is CATSDLRSGGRPDTQYF. The CDR3 coding sequence is TGTGCCACCAGTGATTTGCGATCGGGGGGGCGTCCAGATACGCAGTATTTT.

A note on this clone: The sample contains more than one DNA sequence encoding this CDR3. The gene calls are TRBV5-1 and TRBJ2-1, with a weak D call TRBD1 (5 bases). Germline CDR1 reads SGHRS; CDR2 reads YFSETQ. Trimming removed 4 bases at V and 5 bases at J, with 10 bases between. This CDR3 has 13 amino acids. Here the CDR3 reads CASSLDTNNEQFF. As DNA, the CDR3 is TGCGCCAGCAGCCTGGACACTAACAATGAGCAGTTCTTC. Full variable domain (outside the CDR3, taken from reference TRBV5-1 and TRBJ2-1): KAGVTQTPRYLIKTRGQQVTLSCSPISGHRSVSWYQQTPGQGLQFLFEYFSETQRNKGNFPGRFSGRQFSNSRSEMNVSTLELGDSALYLCASSLDTNNEQFFGPGTRLTVL.

The V and J genes are TRBV12-3 or TRBV12-4 and TRBJ1-1; TRBD1 matches at 7 bases. The CDR3 sequence is 12 residues long. V lost 6 bases and J lost 5; bases outside the gene matches: 3. The CDR3 DNA follows: TGTGCCAGCAGCCCGGACAGGACTGAAGCTTTCTTT. Encoded protein: CASSPDRTEAFF.

V and J are TRBV29-1 and TRBJ1-5; TRBD1 aligns across 8 bases. CDR3 size: 13 residues. Trimming cost V 4 bases and J 2 bases; bases outside gene matches: 1. Germline V gene sequence: CDR1 SQVTM, CDR2 ANQGSEA. CDR3 residues: CSVATGGNQPQHF. CDR3 sequence (DNA): TGCAGCGTTGCGACAGGGGGCAATCAGCCCCAGCATTTT.

The chain has TRBV11-2 and TRBJ2-7, with D possibly being TRBD2 (7 bases). Germline lookup yields CDR1 SGHAT and CDR2 FQNNGV. Trimming removed 5 bases at V and 0 bases at J, with 14 bases between. The CDR3 length is 15 residues. This CDR3 is CASSPRGASSYEQYF. The CDR3 region has the DNA TGTGCCAGCAGCCCTCGGGGGGCTAGCTCCTACGAGCAGTACTTC.

The chain employs TRBV30 and TRBJ1-6; D is uncertain. The germline CDR1 and CDR2 sequences are GTSNPN and SVGIG (reference sequence). The CDR3 consists of 14 residues. V shed 4 bases and J shed 4 bases, with 11 bases lying between them. The CDR3 DNA reads TGTGCCTGGAAAGTCCGAGGGTATAATTCACCCCTCCACTTT. It yields the protein CAWKVRGYNSPLHF.

This chain joins TRBV7-3 and TRBJ2-2; weak D call: TRBD1 (6 bases). Deletions cut 3 bases from V and 7 bases from J, with 9 bases between. CDR1 and CDR2 (germline): SGHTA, FQGTGA. This CDR3 has 13 amino acids. The CDR3 DNA reads TGTGCCAGCAGCTTGAGAGGGGGCGGGGAGCTGTTTTTT. It is translated as CASSLRGGGELFF.

This chain links TRBV27 with TRBJ1-2, with TRBD1 matching 7 bases. Germline CDR1 reads MNHEY; CDR2 reads SMNVEV (reference sequence). The trim removed 7 bases at V and 0 bases at J, leaving 5 bases unmatched. This CDR3 spans 14 amino acids. The CDR3 here is CASKRTGANYGYTF. The CDR3 DNA sequence: TGTGCCAGCAAAAGGACAGGAGCTAACTATGGCTACACCTTC.

V gene TRBV5-1 combines with J gene TRBJ1-1; no reliable D call. The V end was cut by 1 base, the J end by 1 base, with 8 bases between. The V gene's germline CDR1 is SGHRS and CDR2 YFSETQ. The CDR3 runs to 14 residues. CDR3 coding DNA: TGCGCCAGCAGCTTGCTTCAGGAGAACACTGAAGCTTTCTTT. This encodes CASSLLQENTEAFF.

The chain employs TRBV29-1 and TRBJ1-1; D not certain. The CDR3 totals 9 residues. V was pared by 6 bases and J by 3 bases, with 2 bases between. Germline V CDR1 and CDR2: SQVTM, ANQGSEA. CDR3 sequence: CSVDTEAFF. The CDR3 nucleotides are TGCAGCGTCGACACTGAAGCTTTCTTT.

The rearrangement joins TRBV2 to TRBJ2-1; TRBD2 might be the D (7 bases). CDR1 and CDR2 from the germline V gene are SNHLY and FYNNEI. The ends were cut back, 4 bases at V and 9 bases at J, with 10 bases in the middle. This CDR3 is built from 12 residues. In DNA form, the CDR3 reads TGTGCCAGCAGTGGGGGGGGCATTGAGCAGTTCTTC. This translates into CASSGGGIEQFF.

The chain combines TRBV6-5 with TRBJ2-3; D ambiguous. CDR3 length: 12 residues. Per germline, CDR1 MNHEY and CDR2 SVGAGI. Trimming left V 8 bases short and J 3 bases short, with 9 bases between. In DNA, the CDR3 is TGTGCCAGCTGGAGTGTTACAGATACGCAGTATTTT. It codes for CASWSVTDTQYF.

This clone was recorded only once. The chain recombines TRBV6-2 or TRBV6-3 with TRBJ1-2; D unresolved. Trimming cost V 5 bases and J 4 bases, with 11 bases left between them. Germline CDR1 reads MNHEY; CDR2 reads SVGEGT. The CDR3 consists of 13 residues. The CDR3 DNA reads as TGTGCCAGCAGTACGACATCCTCCTATGGCTACACCTTC. Residues: CASSTTSSYGYTF.

This chain uses TRBV11-2 with TRBJ2-4; 9 nucleotides match TRBD1. The CDR3 extends over 16 amino acids. Germline CDR1 SGHAT, CDR2 FQNNGV. The junction had 12 bases not matched to a gene; V was cut back by 5 bases and J by 7 bases. The CDR3: CASSVYRGQSQNIQYF. The DNA for the CDR3 is TGTGCCAGCAGCGTCTACAGGGGGCAATCGCAGAACATTCAGTACTTC.

The genes are TRBV30 and TRBJ2-1; TRBD2 might be the D (7 bases). Trimming removed 2 bases at V and 15 bases at J, with 17 bases between. The CDR3 extends over 12 amino acids. Germline CDR1 is GTSNPN and CDR2 is SVGIG (reference sequence). The CDR3 DNA reads as TGTGCCTGGAGTCCCCTAGGGGGGGTTACGTTCTTC. Protein: CAWSPLGGVTFF. Filled out from reference TRBV30 and TRBJ2-1, the complete variable domain reads SQTIHQWPATLVQPVGSPLSLECTVEGTSNPNLYWYRQAAGRGLQLLFYSVGIGQISSEVPQNLSASRPQDRQFILSSKKLLLSDSGFYLCAWSPLGGVTFFGPGTRLTVL.

The chain links TRBV18 to TRBJ1-1, with 7 bases aligning to TRBD1. This CDR3 region has 15 residues. V lost 0 bases and J lost 4; bases outside the gene matches: 5. Germline-derived CDR1 and CDR2 are KGHSH and LQKENI. For the CDR3, the DNA is TGTGCCAGCTCACCACCGGTGACAGGGCCCACTGAAGCTTTCTTT. Translation gives CASSPPVTGPTEAFF. The variable domain in full, completed from reference TRBV18 and TRBJ1-1, reads NAGVMQNPRHLVRRRGQEARLRCSPMKGHSHVYWYRQLPEEGLKFMVYLQKENIIDESGMPKERFSAEFPKEGPSILRIQQVVRGDSAAYFCASSPPVTGPTEAFFGQGTRLTVV.

The gene calls are TRBV7-2 and TRBJ2-3; 15 positions match TRBD2. V trimming: 5 bases; J trimming: 7 bases; junction bases outside the gene matches: 4. The CDR3 spans 15 residues. The germline gives CDR1 SGHTA, CDR2 FQGNSA. This CDR3 is CASSPGLAGGHTQYF. CDR3 coding DNA: TGTGCCAGCAGCCCTGGACTAGCGGGGGGGCATACGCAGTATTTT.

This chain uses TRBV30 with TRBJ2-7; 8 bases line up with TRBD1. V dropped 5 bases and J dropped 3; count of bases not matched to a gene: 3. CDR3 size: 12 residues. Germline V gene data show CDR1 as GTSNPN and CDR2 as SVGIG (reference sequence). The CDR3 is CAWRQGNYEQYF. The CDR3 nucleotides read TGTGCCTGGCGACAGGGGAACTACGAGCAGTACTTC.

The chain couples TRBV2 to TRBJ2-6; possible D gene TRBD2, 5 bases. The germline V and J ends were trimmed by 7 bases and 4 bases, with 8 bases remaining between them. The CDR3 is 13 amino acids. In germline, CDR1 is SNHLY, CDR2 FYNNEI. The CDR3 is CASKTGGANVLTF. CDR3 coding DNA: TGTGCCAGCAAAACGGGAGGGGCCAACGTCCTGACTTTC. Based on the CDR3 plus reference TRBV2 and TRBJ2-6, the full variable domain is EPEVTQTPSHQVTQMGQEVILRCVPISNHLYFYWYRQILGQKVEFLVSFYNNEISEKSEIFDDQFSVERPDGSNFTLKIRSTKLEDSAMYFCASKTGGANVLTFGAGSRLTVL.

The V call is TRBV4-1, the J call TRBJ2-7; 7 nucleotides align to TRBD2. Germline V gives CDR1 MGHRA, CDR2 YSYEKL. The CDR3 has 16 amino acids. V shed 1 base and J 2 bases; nucleotides not matched to a gene: 8. Written as DNA, the CDR3 is TGCGCCAGCAGCCAAGGCGCCGGGACTATCCCCTACGAGCAGTACTTC. Its translation: CASSQGAGTIPYEQYF.

The chain is built from TRBV19 and TRBJ2-2, with 9 bases fitting TRBD2. With 3 bases clipped from V and 5 bases from J, the junction kept 10 bases outside the gene matches. The CDR3 has 17 amino acids. Germline CDR1 reads LNHDA; CDR2 reads SQIVND (reference sequence). The CDR3 protein is CASSMKRLAGWTGELFF. Written as DNA, the CDR3 is TGTGCCAGTAGTATGAAGCGCCTAGCGGGGTGGACCGGGGAGCTGTTTTTT.

The chain has TRBV5-1 and TRBJ2-1; 9 bases agree with TRBD2. This CDR3 contains 14 residues. The V segment lost 6 bases and the J segment 6 bases; nucleotides outside the gene matches: 7. From germline, CDR1 is SGHRS and CDR2 YFSETQ. The CDR3 sequence: CASTRTSEGNEQFF. The CDR3, as DNA: TGCGCCAGCACCAGGACTAGCGAGGGCAATGAGCAGTTCTTC.

This chain uses TRBV19 with TRBJ1-2, with D possibly being TRBD1 (6 bases). CDR1 and CDR2 (germline): LNHDA, SQIVND (reference sequence). The CDR3 totals 14 residues. Between the trimmed V and J ends, which lost 10 bases and 4 bases, there was a span of 19 bases. The CDR3 region is CATKGGLPRYGYTF. The CDR3 nucleotides read TGTGCCACCAAGGGGGGGCTCCCCCGCTATGGCTACACCTTC. Combining the CDR3 with reference TRBV19 and TRBJ1-2 gives the whole variable domain DGGITQSPKYLFRKEGQNVTLSCEQNLNHDAMYWYRQDPGQGLRLIYYSQIVNDFQKGDIAEGYSVSREKKESFPLTVTSAQKNPTAFYLCATKGGLPRYGYTFGSGTRLTVV.